A single T cell receptor beta chain is shown here with its context. V dropped 3 bases and J dropped 5 bases, with 7 bases sitting between them. The CDR3 runs to 12 residues. From germline, CDR1 is SGHNT and CDR2 YENEEA. Enrolled through a virtual design, the participants were between 18 and 89 years of age and came from about two dozen US areas. These data originate in a study of blood T cell repertoires in COVID-19. Only in-frame clones appear in the TCRdb table, and some are missing; sequencing was by immunoSEQ multiplex PCR. This sample has around 450,000 clones, with roughly 90% found just once. The sample consisted of PBMCs or T cells enriched from blood (not recorded which). This TCR came from a woman younger than 30 who had recovered from COVID-19. The rearrangement uses TRBV11-3 and TRBJ1-1; D remains unclear. The CDR3: CASSFSGTEAFF. The CDR3 DNA reads as TGTGCCAGCAGCTTTTCGGGGACTGAAGCTTTCTTT.